A single T cell receptor beta chain is shown here with its context. CDR1 and CDR2 (germline): MNHEY, SMNVEV (reference sequence). The CDR3 loop spans 15 amino acids. Germline trimming cut 2 bases from V and 3 bases from J; bases unmatched to any gene: 2. This sample stems from a study of blood T cell repertoires in COVID-19. For the study at large: Researchers got acute and convalescent COVID-19 samples from the United States, Italy and Spain.

Cohorts were assigned according to the clinical history that participants reported. Per the authors' pipeline: For nucleated cells, counts were estimated from reference gene primer amplification. Only in-frame clones appear in the TCRdb table, and some are missing; sequencing was by immunoSEQ multiplex PCR. That table supplies the V and J calls and clone size; D and trimming were determined from the DNA. The table has approximately 200,000 clones, more than 75% seen once. The sequence was collected from a woman aged 40 to 50 with acute COVID-19. Source material: PBMCs or T cells enriched from blood (not recorded which). The gene calls are TRBV27 and TRBJ2-2; 8 positions match TRBD1. The CDR3 loop is CASSLGTGYTGELFF. CDR3 bases: TGTGCCAGCAGTTTAGGGACAGGCTACACCGGGGAGCTGTTTTTT.